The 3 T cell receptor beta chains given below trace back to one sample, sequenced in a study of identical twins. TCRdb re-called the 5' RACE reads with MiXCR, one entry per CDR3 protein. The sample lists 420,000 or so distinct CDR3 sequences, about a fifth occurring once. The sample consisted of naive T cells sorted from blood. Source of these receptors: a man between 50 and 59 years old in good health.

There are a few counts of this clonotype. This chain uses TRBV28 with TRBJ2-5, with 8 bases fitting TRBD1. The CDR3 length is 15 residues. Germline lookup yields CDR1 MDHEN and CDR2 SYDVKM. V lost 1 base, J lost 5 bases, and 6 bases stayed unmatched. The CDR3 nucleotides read TGTGCCAGCAGTTTATCGGCAGGGGGCTTGGAGACCCAGTACTTC. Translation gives CASSLSAGGLETQYF.

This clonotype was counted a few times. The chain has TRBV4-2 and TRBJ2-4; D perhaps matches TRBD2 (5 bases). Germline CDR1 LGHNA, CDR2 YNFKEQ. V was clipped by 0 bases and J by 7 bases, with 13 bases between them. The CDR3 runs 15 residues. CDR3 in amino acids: CASSQDVGNRNIQYF. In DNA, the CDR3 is TGTGCCAGCAGCCAAGATGTCGGGAATCGGAACATTCAGTACTTC.

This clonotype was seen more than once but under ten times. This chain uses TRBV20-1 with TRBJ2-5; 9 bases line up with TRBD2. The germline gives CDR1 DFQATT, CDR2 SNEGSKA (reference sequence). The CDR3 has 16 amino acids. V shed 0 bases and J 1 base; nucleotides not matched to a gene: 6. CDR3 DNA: TGCAGTGCTAGAGATTGGGCTAGCGGGATCCAAGAGACCCAGTACTTC. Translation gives CSARDWASGIQETQYF.